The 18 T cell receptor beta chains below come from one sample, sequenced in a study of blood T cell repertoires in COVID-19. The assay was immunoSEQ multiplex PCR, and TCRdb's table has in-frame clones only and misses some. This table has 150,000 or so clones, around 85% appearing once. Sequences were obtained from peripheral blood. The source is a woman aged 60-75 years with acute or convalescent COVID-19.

Here the CDR3 DNA reads TGCGCCAGCAGTGCCCCCGATCGGGCGGGCACTGAAGCTTTCTTT. Protein product: CASSAPDRAGTEAFF. V is TRBV5-1 and J is TRBJ1-1; no firm D call. CDR1 is SGHRS and CDR2 is YFSETQ in the germline V gene. This CDR3 is 15 amino acids long. The V end was cut by 5 bases, the J end by 4 bases, with 18 bases between.

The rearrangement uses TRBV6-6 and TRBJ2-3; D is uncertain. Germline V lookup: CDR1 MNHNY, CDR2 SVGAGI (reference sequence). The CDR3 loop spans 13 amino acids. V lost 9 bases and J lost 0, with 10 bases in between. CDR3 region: CASNTLSTDTQYF. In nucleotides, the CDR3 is TGTGCCAGTAACACATTAAGCACAGATACGCAGTATTTT.

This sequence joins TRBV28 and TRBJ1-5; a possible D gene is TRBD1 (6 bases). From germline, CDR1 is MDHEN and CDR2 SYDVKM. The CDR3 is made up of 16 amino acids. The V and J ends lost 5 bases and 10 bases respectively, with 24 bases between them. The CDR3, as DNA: TGTGCCAGCAGTCCTGACGGGGGGCGGGTAATGGTTCCCCAGCATTTT. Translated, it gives CASSPDGGRVMVPQHF.

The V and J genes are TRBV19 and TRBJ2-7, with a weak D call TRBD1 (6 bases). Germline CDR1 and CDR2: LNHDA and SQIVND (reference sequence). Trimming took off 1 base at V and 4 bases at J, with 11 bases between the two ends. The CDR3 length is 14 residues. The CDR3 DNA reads TGTGCCAGTAGTATAGCGGTGGGGGCATACGAGCAGTACTTC. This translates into CASSIAVGAYEQYF.

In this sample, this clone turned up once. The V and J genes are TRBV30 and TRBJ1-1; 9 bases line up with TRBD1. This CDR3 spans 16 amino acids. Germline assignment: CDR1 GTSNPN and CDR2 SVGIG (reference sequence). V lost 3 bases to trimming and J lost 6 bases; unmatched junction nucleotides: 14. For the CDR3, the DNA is TGTGCCTGGAGGGGGACAGGGAGGTATACGGGGGCTGAAGCTTTCTTT. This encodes CAWRGTGRYTGAEAFF.

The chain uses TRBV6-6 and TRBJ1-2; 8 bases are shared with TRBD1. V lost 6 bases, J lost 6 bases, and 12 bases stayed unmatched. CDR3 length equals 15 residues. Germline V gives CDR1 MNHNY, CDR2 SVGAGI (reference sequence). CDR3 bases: TGTGCCAGCAGCCCACAACGGACAGGGAAGGATGGCTACACCTTC. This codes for CASSPQRTGKDGYTF.

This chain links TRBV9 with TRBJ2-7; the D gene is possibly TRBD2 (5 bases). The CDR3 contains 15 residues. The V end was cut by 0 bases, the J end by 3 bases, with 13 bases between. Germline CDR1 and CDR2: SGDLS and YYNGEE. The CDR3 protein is CASSVDIREGYEQYF. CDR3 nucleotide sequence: TGTGCCAGCAGCGTAGATATTCGGGAAGGCTACGAGCAGTACTTC.

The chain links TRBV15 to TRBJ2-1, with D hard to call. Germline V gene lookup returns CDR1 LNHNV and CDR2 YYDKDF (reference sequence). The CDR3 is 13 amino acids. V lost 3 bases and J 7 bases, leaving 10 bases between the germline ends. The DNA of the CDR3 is TGTGCCACCAGCAGTTCAGTCATTAATGAGCAGTTCTTC. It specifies CATSSSVINEQFF. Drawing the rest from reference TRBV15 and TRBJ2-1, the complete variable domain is DAMVIQNPRYQVTQFGKPVTLSCSQTLNHNVMYWYQQKSSQAPKLLFHYYDKDFNNEADTPDNFQSRRPNTSFCFLDIRSPGLGDTAMYLCATSSSVINEQFFGPGTRLTVL.

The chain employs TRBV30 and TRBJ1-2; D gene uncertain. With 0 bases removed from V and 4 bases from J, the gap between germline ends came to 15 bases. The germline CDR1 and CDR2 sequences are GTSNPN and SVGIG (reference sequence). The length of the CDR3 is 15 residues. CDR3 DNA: TGTGCCTGGAGTGTTTCGGAGGGCTCTGTCTATGGCTACACCTTC. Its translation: CAWSVSEGSVYGYTF.

The CDR3 nucleotides read TGTGCCAGCAGCTTAGCCGGGACAGGGGCTGGGGCCAACGTCCTGACTTTC. Translation: CASSLAGTGAGANVLTF. The V call is TRBV7-3, the J call TRBJ2-6, with 10 bases that match TRBD1. Unmatched junction bases numbered 3, after V lost 2 bases and J lost 2 bases. Germline loops: CDR1 SGHTA, CDR2 FQGTGA. CDR3 length: 17 residues.

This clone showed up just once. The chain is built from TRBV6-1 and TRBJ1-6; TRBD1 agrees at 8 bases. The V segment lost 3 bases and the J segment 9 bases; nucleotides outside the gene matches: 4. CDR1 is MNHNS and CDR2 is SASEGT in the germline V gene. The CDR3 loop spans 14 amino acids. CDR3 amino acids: CASSDPDRASPLHF. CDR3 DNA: TGTGCCAGCAGTGACCCGGACAGGGCTTCACCCCTCCACTTT.

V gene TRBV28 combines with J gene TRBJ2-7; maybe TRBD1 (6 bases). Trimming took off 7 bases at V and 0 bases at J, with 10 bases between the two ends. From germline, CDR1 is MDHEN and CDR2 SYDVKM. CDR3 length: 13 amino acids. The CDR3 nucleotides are TGTGCCAGCACAGACAGGCACTCCTACGAGCAGTACGTC. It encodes CASTDRHSYEQYV.

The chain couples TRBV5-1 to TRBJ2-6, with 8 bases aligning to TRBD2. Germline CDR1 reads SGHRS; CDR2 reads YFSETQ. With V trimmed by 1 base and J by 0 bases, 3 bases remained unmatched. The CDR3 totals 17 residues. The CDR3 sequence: CASSLTSGASGANVLTF. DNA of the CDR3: TGCGCCAGCAGCTTGACTAGCGGAGCCTCTGGGGCCAACGTCCTGACTTTC.

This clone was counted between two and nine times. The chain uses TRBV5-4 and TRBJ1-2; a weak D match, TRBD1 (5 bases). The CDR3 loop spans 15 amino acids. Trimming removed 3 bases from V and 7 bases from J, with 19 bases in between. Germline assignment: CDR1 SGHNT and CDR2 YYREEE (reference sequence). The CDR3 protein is CASSSPAGGEGGYTF. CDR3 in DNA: TGTGCCAGCAGCTCCCCGGCGGGGGGGGAAGGTGGCTACACCTTC.

CDR3 in DNA: TGTGCCAGCAGCGTAGCCCCCGAAGCTTCAAACACTGAAGCTTTCTTT. Its translation: CASSVAPEASNTEAFF. The chain employs TRBV9 and TRBJ1-1, with D uncertain. The CDR3 contains 16 residues. The V and J ends lost 0 bases and 2 bases respectively, with 14 bases between them. Germline lookup yields CDR1 SGDLS and CDR2 YYNGEE.

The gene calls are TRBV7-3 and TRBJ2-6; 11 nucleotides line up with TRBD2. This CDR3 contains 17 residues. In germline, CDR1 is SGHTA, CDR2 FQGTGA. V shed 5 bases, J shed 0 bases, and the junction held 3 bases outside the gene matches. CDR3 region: CASSPSGGSSGANVLTF. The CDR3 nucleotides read TGTGCCAGCAGCCCTAGCGGGGGGAGCTCTGGGGCCAACGTCCTGACTTTC.

The CDR3 nucleotides are TGTGCCAGCAGCGCCGGTACTAGCGGAACGCAGTTCTTC. Protein product: CASSAGTSGTQFF. The chain has TRBV9 and TRBJ2-1, with 8 positions matching TRBD2. V was clipped by 3 bases and J by 12 bases; unmatched bases: 8. The CDR3 has 13 amino acids. Germline V lookup: CDR1 SGDLS, CDR2 YYNGEE.

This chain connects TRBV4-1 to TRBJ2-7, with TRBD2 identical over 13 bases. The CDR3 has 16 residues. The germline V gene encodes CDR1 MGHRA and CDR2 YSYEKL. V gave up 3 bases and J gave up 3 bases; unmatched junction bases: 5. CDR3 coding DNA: TGCGCCAGCAGCCATGGACTAGCGGGGGTCCTCTACGAGCAGTACTTC. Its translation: CASSHGLAGVLYEQYF.